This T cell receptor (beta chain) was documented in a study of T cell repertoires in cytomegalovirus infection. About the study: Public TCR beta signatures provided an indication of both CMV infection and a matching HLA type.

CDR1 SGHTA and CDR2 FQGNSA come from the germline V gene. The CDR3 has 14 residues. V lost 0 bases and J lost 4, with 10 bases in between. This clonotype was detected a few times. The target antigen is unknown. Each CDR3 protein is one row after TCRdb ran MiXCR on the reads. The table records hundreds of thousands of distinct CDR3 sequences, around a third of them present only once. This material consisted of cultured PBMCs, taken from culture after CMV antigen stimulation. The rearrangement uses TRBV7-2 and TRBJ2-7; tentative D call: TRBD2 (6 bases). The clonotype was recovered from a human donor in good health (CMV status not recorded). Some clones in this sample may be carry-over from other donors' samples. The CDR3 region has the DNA TGTGCCAGCAGCTTAGCCGGGAGTCGATACGAGCAGTACTTC. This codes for CASSLAGSRYEQYF.